This TCR beta chain stems from a study of human T cells and chemical hapten exposure. As for the study in general: The cohort included alopecia areata under or over 50% scalp, totalis and universalis. Study-wide points: Relative to controls, expanded TCRs formed significantly more large CDR3 similarity clusters.

TCRdb redid the calling of the RACE reads with MiXCR, one entry per CDR3 protein. The table shows just over 350,000 distinct CDR3 sequences, with under 6.5% occurring only once. Noted time point: patch test 2, 6 weeks after DPC sensitization. The treatment here: therapeutic diphenylcyclopropenone sensitization with weekly scalp DPC. Only after blood had been drawn was each patch test applied. The CDR3 is 16 residues long. Losses at the gene ends were 0 bases for V and 5 bases for J; bases not matched to a gene: 9. CDR1 and CDR2 (germline): SQVTM, ANQGSEA. Ten or more counts support this clonotype. Its target is unknown.

Specimen: whole blood, collected in connection with sensitization to the hapten diphenylcyclopropenone (DPC). The sequence was obtained from a woman in her late teens or twenties with alopecia areata. Some clones in this sample may be carry-over from other donors' samples. The V call is TRBV29-1, the J call TRBJ1-5, with 8 bases fitting TRBD1. For the CDR3, the DNA is TGCAGCGTTGAAGATGGGCCCGGGACAGGAGATCAGCCCCAGCATTTT. Encoded protein: CSVEDGPGTGDQPQHF. The variable domain in full, with the rest retrieved from reference TRBV29-1 and TRBJ1-5, is SAVISQKPSRDICQRGTSLTIQCQVDSQVTMMFWYRQQPGQSLTLIATANQGSEATYESGFVIDKFPISRPNLTFSTLTVSNMSPEDSSIYLCSVEDGPGTGDQPQHFGDGTRLSIL.